Below are 14 T cell receptor beta chains sequenced from a single sample in a study of shared clonotypes between healthy human individuals. Generated by immunoSEQ multiplex PCR, the TCRdb table keeps only in-frame clones and is missing some. The table has roughly 510,000 clones, almost 80% seen once. The specimen sequenced was PBMCs. Source of these receptors: a woman in her 40s in good health. Some clones in this sample may be carry-over from other donors' samples.

The chain employs TRBV5-5 and TRBJ2-7; 10 bases fit TRBD2. Germline V gene lookup returns CDR1 SGHKS and CDR2 YYEKEE (reference sequence). The junction had 6 bases not matched to a gene; V was cut back by 2 bases and J by 7 bases. This CDR3 contains 14 residues. In DNA form, the CDR3 reads TGTGCCAGCAGCTTTTCCAGCGGGAGGGCGGAGCAGTACTTC. It yields the protein CASSFSSGRAEQYF.

CDR3 in DNA: TGTGCCAGCAGCCAGGTGACTAGCGAGGACACAGATACGCAGTATTTT. Its protein product is CASSQVTSEDTDTQYF. J is TRBJ2-3 and V is TRBV5-4, with TRBD2 matching 8 bases. CDR1 SGHNT and CDR2 YYREEE come from the germline V gene (reference sequence). The CDR3 runs to 16 residues. The V and J ends lost 4 bases and 2 bases, in that order; junction bases with no gene match: 9.

The chain recombines TRBV27 with TRBJ1-1; TRBD1 might be the D (6 bases). Per germline, CDR1 MNHEY and CDR2 SMNVEV (reference sequence). The germline V and J ends were trimmed by 5 bases and 1 base, with 17 bases remaining between them. This CDR3 spans 16 amino acids. The CDR3 coding sequence is TGTGCCAGCAGTCGCCTCCCGGGACAAGCGAACACTGAAGCTTTCTTT. Translation: CASSRLPGQANTEAFF.

This rearrangement joins TRBV5-5 to TRBJ2-5, with D unresolved. V lost 1 base and J 6 bases, leaving 10 bases between the germline ends. The CDR3 runs 13 residues. Germline CDR1 and CDR2: SGHKS and YYEKEE (reference sequence). CDR3 loop: CASSLQYWQTQYF. CDR3 nucleotides: TGTGCCAGCAGCTTGCAGTACTGGCAGACCCAGTACTTC.

This chain uses TRBV19 with TRBJ2-1; D unclear. V lost 4 bases and J lost 12, with 10 bases in between. Germline V gene sequence: CDR1 LNHDA, CDR2 SQIVND (reference sequence). The CDR3 extends over 11 amino acids. Here the CDR3 reads CASSTALGQFF. The CDR3, as DNA: TGTGCCAGTAGTACCGCTCTGGGGCAGTTCTTC.

This clone was seen a single time. The chain recombines TRBV2 with TRBJ2-7; no definite D call. V lost 0 bases and J 7 bases, leaving 4 bases between the germline ends. The CDR3 extends over 11 amino acids. Germline V CDR1 and CDR2: SNHLY, FYNNEI. CDR3 region: CASSEAREQYF. The CDR3, as DNA: TGTGCCAGCAGTGAAGCAAGGGAGCAGTACTTC.

The chain uses TRBV27 and TRBJ2-1; D possibly matches TRBD1 or TRBD2 (6 bases each). Germline CDR1 MNHEY, CDR2 SMNVEV (reference sequence). The germline V and J ends were trimmed by 2 bases and 7 bases, with 15 bases remaining between them. This CDR3 has 15 residues. In nucleotides, the CDR3 is TGTGCCAGCAGTTTAGGCGGGGACACCCTTAATGAGCAGTTCTTC. Translated: CASSLGGDTLNEQFF.

The CDR3 protein is CASSLGSRRGTEAFF. The CDR3 DNA is TGTGCCAGCAGCTTAGGATCCCGCCGGGGGACTGAAGCTTTCTTT. This chain uses TRBV7-6 with TRBJ1-1; D possibly corresponds to TRBD1 (5 bases). Germline CDR1 reads SGHVS; CDR2 reads FNYEAQ. The ends were cut back, 1 base at V and 5 bases at J, with 14 bases in the middle. This CDR3 region has 15 residues.

The chain combines TRBV6-1 with TRBJ2-7, with 7 bases aligning to TRBD2. Germline CDR1 MNHNS, CDR2 SASEGT. J lost 3 bases, V lost 5 bases, and 1 base had no gene match. There are 12 residues in the CDR3. CDR3 amino acids: CASSWTSYEQYF. In DNA form, the CDR3 reads TGTGCCAGCAGTTGGACTAGCTACGAGCAGTACTTC.

In this sample, this clone turned up a few times. The chain combines TRBV29-1 with TRBJ1-1; D gene ambiguous. The ends were cut back, 7 bases at V and 6 bases at J, with 21 bases in the middle. Per the germline V gene, CDR1 is SQVTM and CDR2 is ANQGSEA. The CDR3 sequence is 14 residues long. CDR3 amino acids: CSAGSPSLPPEAFF. The CDR3 nucleotides are TGCAGCGCCGGGAGTCCGTCACTTCCTCCTGAAGCTTTCTTT.

This clone was detected a few times. This chain uses TRBV9 with TRBJ2-5; D assignment may be TRBD1 or TRBD2 (5 bases each). The CDR3 loop spans 15 amino acids. Germline-derived CDR1 and CDR2 are SGDLS and YYNGEE. V shed 1 base and J shed 1 base, with 11 bases lying between them. The CDR3, as DNA: TGTGCCAGCAGCGTAAGTTGGGGGTCCCAAGAGACCCAGTACTTC. Protein: CASSVSWGSQETQYF. Drawing the rest from reference TRBV9 and TRBJ2-5, the complete variable domain is DSGVTQTPKHLITATGQRVTLRCSPRSGDLSVYWYQQSLDQGLQFLIQYYNGEERAKGNILERFSAQQFPDLHSELNLSSLELGDSALYFCASSVSWGSQETQYFGPGTRLLVL.

The chain employs TRBV7-6 and TRBJ2-7; D is perhaps TRBD2 (11 bases). The CDR3 has 17 residues. V was pared by 3 bases and J by 9 bases, with 27 bases between. Germline CDR1 reads SGHVS; CDR2 reads FNYEAQ. The CDR3 here is CASSFRDRGLAEPGQYF. The CDR3 bases are TGTGCCAGCAGCTTCCGGGACAGGGGACTAGCGGAGCCCGGGCAGTACTTC.

This rearrangement joins TRBV25-1 to TRBJ2-1, with a possible D match to TRBD1 (5 bases). CDR3 size: 13 residues. Germline V gene sequence: CDR1 MGHDK, CDR2 SYGVNS. V was pared by 7 bases and J by 3 bases, with 10 bases between. CDR3 bases: TGTGCCAGCACGCAGGGCCTCTACAATGAGCAGTTCTTC. Protein: CASTQGLYNEQFF.

The chain joins TRBV7-7 to TRBJ2-5; the D gene could be TRBD1 or TRBD2 (5 bases each). The V end was cut by 1 base, the J end by 1 base, with 10 bases between. This CDR3 has 15 amino acids. CDR1 and CDR2 from the germline V gene are SSHAT and FNYEAQ (reference sequence). The CDR3 DNA is TGTGCCAGCAGCTTAGGTGGGACGCCCCAAGAGACCCAGTACTTC. Its protein product is CASSLGGTPQETQYF.